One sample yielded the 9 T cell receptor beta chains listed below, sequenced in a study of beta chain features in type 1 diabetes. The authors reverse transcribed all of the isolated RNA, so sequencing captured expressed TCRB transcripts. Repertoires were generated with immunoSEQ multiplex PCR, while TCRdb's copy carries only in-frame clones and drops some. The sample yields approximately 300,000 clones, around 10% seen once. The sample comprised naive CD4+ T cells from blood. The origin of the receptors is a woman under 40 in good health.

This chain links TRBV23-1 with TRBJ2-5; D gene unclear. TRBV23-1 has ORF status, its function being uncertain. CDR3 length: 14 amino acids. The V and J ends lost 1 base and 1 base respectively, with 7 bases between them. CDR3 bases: TGCGCCAGCAGTCAATTCTGGCCCCAAGAGACCCAGTACTTC. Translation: CASSQFWPQETQYF.

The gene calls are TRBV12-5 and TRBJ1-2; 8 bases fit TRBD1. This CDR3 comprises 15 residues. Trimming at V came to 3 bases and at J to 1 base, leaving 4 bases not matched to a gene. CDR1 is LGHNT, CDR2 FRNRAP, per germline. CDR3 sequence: CASGFSGGDNYGYTF. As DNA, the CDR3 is TGTGCTAGTGGTTTTTCAGGGGGCGATAACTATGGCTACACCTTC. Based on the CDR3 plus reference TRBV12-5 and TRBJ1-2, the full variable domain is DARVTQTPRHKVTEMGQEVTMRCQPILGHNTVFWYRQTMMQGLELLAYFRNRAPLDDSGMPKDRFSAEMPDATLATLKIQPSEPRDSAVYFCASGFSGGDNYGYTFGSGTRLTVV.

The chain's CDR3 is CAWRRLQNTEAFF. The CDR3 region has the DNA TGTGCCTGGAGACGACTTCAGAACACTGAAGCTTTCTTT. This chain connects TRBV30 to TRBJ1-1; unclear D gene. The CDR3 is 13 amino acids. The V gene's germline CDR1 is GTSNPN and CDR2 SVGIG (reference sequence). Trimming took off 3 bases at V and 1 base at J, with 9 bases between the two ends. Together with reference TRBV30 and TRBJ1-1, the CDR3 gives the full variable domain: SQTIHQWPATLVQPVGSPLSLECTVEGTSNPNLYWYRQAAGRGLQLLFYSVGIGQISSEVPQNLSASRPQDRQFILSSKKLLLSDSGFYLCAWRRLQNTEAFFGQGTRLTVV.

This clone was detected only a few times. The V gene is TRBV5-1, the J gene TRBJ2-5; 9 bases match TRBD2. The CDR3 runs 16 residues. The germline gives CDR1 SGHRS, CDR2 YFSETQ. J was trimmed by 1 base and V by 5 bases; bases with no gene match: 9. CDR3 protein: CASSTVSGSPQETQYF. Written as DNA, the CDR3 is TGCGCCAGCAGTACCGTTAGCGGGAGCCCCCAAGAGACCCAGTACTTC.

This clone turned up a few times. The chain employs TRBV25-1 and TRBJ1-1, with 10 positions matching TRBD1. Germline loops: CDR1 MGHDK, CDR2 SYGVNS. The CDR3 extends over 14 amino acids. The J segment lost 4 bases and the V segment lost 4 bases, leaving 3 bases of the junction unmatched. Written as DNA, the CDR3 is TGTGCCAGCAGTGGGACAGGGGGAGGCACTGAAGCTTTCTTT. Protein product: CASSGTGGGTEAFF.

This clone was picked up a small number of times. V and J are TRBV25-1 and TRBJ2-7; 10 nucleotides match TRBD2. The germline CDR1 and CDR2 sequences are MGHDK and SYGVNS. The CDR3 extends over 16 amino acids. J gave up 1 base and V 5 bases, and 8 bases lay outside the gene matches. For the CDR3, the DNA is TGTGCCAGCAGTAACAGTCCGGGACTAGCGTCCTACGAGCAGTACTTC. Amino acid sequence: CASSNSPGLASYEQYF.

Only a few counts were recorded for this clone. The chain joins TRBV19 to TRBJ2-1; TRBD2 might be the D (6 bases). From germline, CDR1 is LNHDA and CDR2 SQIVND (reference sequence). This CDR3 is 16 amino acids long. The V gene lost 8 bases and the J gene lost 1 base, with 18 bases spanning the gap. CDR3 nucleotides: TGTGCCAGTGTCGGAAGTCACGGAGGGTCCTACAATGAGCAGTTCTTC. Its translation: CASVGSHGGSYNEQFF.

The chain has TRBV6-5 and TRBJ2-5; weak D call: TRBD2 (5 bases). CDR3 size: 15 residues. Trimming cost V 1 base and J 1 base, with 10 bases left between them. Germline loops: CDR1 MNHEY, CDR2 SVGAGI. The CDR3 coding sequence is TGTGCCAGCAGTTACTTTGGGAGAACCCAAGAGACCCAGTACTTC. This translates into CASSYFGRTQETQYF.

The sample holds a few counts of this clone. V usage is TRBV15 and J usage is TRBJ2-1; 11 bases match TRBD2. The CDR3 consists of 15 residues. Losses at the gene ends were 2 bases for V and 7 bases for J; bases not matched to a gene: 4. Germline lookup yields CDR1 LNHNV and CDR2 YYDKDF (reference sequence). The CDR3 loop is CATSRTSGRSNEQFF. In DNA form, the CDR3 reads TGTGCCACCAGCAGAACTAGCGGGAGATCGAATGAGCAGTTCTTC. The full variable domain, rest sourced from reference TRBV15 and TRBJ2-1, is DAMVIQNPRYQVTQFGKPVTLSCSQTLNHNVMYWYQQKSSQAPKLLFHYYDKDFNNEADTPDNFQSRRPNTSFCFLDIRSPGLGDTAMYLCATSRTSGRSNEQFFGPGTRLTVL.